This entry is about one T cell receptor beta chain. These data originate in a study of T cells in Graves' hyperthyroidism and ophthalmopathy. Authors of the study amplified TCR beta CDR3 regions from RNA transcripts. A set of HTBI primers served as the primers for a first-round RT-PCR of the TCR CDR3. MiXCR, applied by TCRdb to the multiplex PCR reads, yields one record per CDR3 protein. Among hundreds of thousands of distinct CDR3 sequences listed, roughly 20% were seen once. Germline CDR1 is LGHNT and CDR2 is FRNRAP. The CDR3 consists of 16 residues. The germline V and J ends were trimmed by 0 bases and 0 bases, with 9 bases remaining between them. Clinical Activity Scores of at least 3, NOSPECS grades of at least 4 and durations under 3 months characterized ophthalmopathy patients. Uncontrolled infection, other autoimmune disease, pregnancy or lactation excluded patients.

The chain uses TRBV12-5 and TRBJ2-4; no clear D. Specimen: blood. The sequence was obtained from a man aged 25 to 45 with Graves' ophthalmopathy. This CDR3 is CASGLVDDLAKNIQYF. In nucleotides, the CDR3 is TGTGCTAGTGGTTTGGTGGACGACCTAGCCAAAAACATTCAGTACTTC.